The 19 T cell receptor beta chains presented below share a single source sample, sequenced in a study of blood T cell repertoires in COVID-19. Sequencing was performed with immunoSEQ multiplex PCR; in TCRdb, only in-frame clones are kept and a portion is missing. Seen here are 200,000 to 250,000 clones, roughly four fifths observed once, and the top ten hold 1.5% to 2%. Sequencing input: PBMCs or T cells enriched from blood (not recorded which). These receptors were collected from a man in his sixties who had recovered from COVID-19.

This clone appeared a single time. The V call is TRBV11-2, the J call TRBJ2-1; 11 positions agree with TRBD2. V lost 6 bases to trimming and J lost 7 bases; unmatched junction nucleotides: 11. The CDR3 has 16 residues. Germline V CDR1 and CDR2: SGHAT, FQNNGV. The CDR3 spells CASRPPLAGGGNEQFF. CDR3 sequence (DNA): TGTGCCAGCAGACCGCCCCTAGCGGGGGGAGGAAATGAGCAGTTCTTC.

The J gene is TRBJ1-2, the V gene TRBV25-1; D not certain. Looked up from germline, CDR1 is MGHDK and CDR2 is SYGVNS. Trimming left V 3 bases short and J 1 base short, with 9 bases between. The CDR3 has 14 residues. The CDR3 here is CASSDLLRNYGYTF. The CDR3 nucleotides are TGTGCCAGCAGTGATCTTCTCCGTAACTATGGCTACACCTTC.

The rearrangement joins TRBV2 to TRBJ2-7; 9 bases are shared with TRBD1. The CDR3 is 16 residues long. Per germline, CDR1 SNHLY and CDR2 FYNNEI. Trimming at V came to 6 bases and at J to 4 bases, leaving 13 bases not matched to a gene. As DNA, the CDR3 is TGTGCCAGCAGACCAAGGCCGGGGACAGGGACTTACGAGCAGTACTTC. The encoded protein is CASRPRPGTGTYEQYF. Looking up the rest from reference TRBV2 and TRBJ2-7 gives the full variable domain: EPEVTQTPSHQVTQMGQEVILRCVPISNHLYFYWYRQILGQKVEFLVSFYNNEISEKSEIFDDQFSVERPDGSNFTLKIRSTKLEDSAMYFCASRPRPGTGTYEQYFGPGTRLTVT.

The V gene is TRBV28, the J gene TRBJ1-2; TRBD1 is a possible D gene (5 bases). The CDR3 loop spans 15 amino acids. The V gene's germline CDR1 is MDHEN and CDR2 SYDVKM. Trimming pared 1 base from V and 14 bases from J, leaving 23 bases between. This CDR3 reads CASSLSAPGGGRTTF. The DNA of the CDR3 is TGTGCCAGCAGTTTATCCGCCCCGGGAGGAGGTCGGACAACCTTC.

The V call is TRBV24-1, the J call TRBJ1-2, with 7 positions matching TRBD1. V trimming: 7 bases; J trimming: 3 bases; junction bases outside the gene matches: 4. The CDR3 extends over 13 amino acids. The V gene's germline CDR1 is KGHDR and CDR2 SFDVKD. The CDR3 here is CATSPTGDYGYTF. CDR3 in DNA: TGTGCCACCAGCCCAACAGGGGACTATGGCTACACCTTC.

The CDR3 sequence is CATRLDNQPQHF. DNA of the CDR3: TGTGCCACCAGACTGGACAATCAGCCCCAGCATTTT. This chain connects TRBV19 to TRBJ1-5; D gene ambiguous. The germline V gene has CDR1 LNHDA and CDR2 SQIVND (reference sequence). The V and J ends lost 10 bases and 3 bases respectively, with 10 bases between them. This CDR3 is 12 amino acids long.

This chain links TRBV19 with TRBJ1-3; D is perhaps TRBD1 (6 bases). The CDR3 has 17 residues. The germline gives CDR1 LNHDA, CDR2 SQIVND (reference sequence). The germline V and J ends were trimmed by 4 bases and 0 bases, with 16 bases remaining between them. CDR3 coding DNA: TGTGCCAGTAGTACACTACAGGGTCGATTCTCTGGAAACACCATATATTTT. It is translated as CASSTLQGRFSGNTIYF.

V gene TRBV19 combines with J gene TRBJ2-2; 7 bases agree with TRBD2. CDR3 length: 14 residues. The germline V gene has CDR1 LNHDA and CDR2 SQIVND (reference sequence). V gave up 4 bases and J gave up 4 bases; unmatched junction bases: 3. DNA for the CDR3: TGTGCCAGTAGTACGGGCGGGGGCACCGGGGAGCTGTTTTTT. This gives the protein CASSTGGGTGELFF.

The chain carries TRBV2 and TRBJ1-1; D is unresolved. This CDR3 is built from 13 residues. Looked up from germline, CDR1 is SNHLY and CDR2 is FYNNEI. Trimming pared 3 bases from V and 5 bases from J, leaving 10 bases between. CDR3 protein: CASSDSQQTEAFF. CDR3 bases: TGTGCCAGCAGTGACTCACAGCAAACTGAAGCTTTCTTT.

The J gene is TRBJ2-7, the V gene TRBV3-1 (or the pseudogene TRBV3-2), with D uncertain. This CDR3 has 13 amino acids. Trimming took off 1 base at V and 2 bases at J, with 6 bases between the two ends. Germline lookup yields CDR1 LGHDT and CDR2 YNNKEL (reference sequence). CDR3 nucleotides: TGTGCCAGCAGCCAAGCGGGTCCCTACGAGCAGTACTTC. Protein product: CASSQAGPYEQYF.

The chain joins TRBV18 to TRBJ1-2; D is possibly TRBD1 (6 bases). The CDR3 extends over 15 amino acids. Deletions cut 8 bases from V and 2 bases from J, with 18 bases between. CDR1 and CDR2 (germline): KGHSH, LQKENI. The CDR3 nucleotides are TGTGCCAGCAACCTCGGGCAGGGGACGAACTATGGCTACACCTTC. It codes for CASNLGQGTNYGYTF.

J is TRBJ1-2 and V is TRBV18, with 9 bases fitting TRBD1. The CDR3 spans 15 residues. The germline V gene has CDR1 KGHSH and CDR2 LQKENI. V lost 6 bases, J lost 5 bases, and 10 bases stayed unmatched. The CDR3 loop reads CASSPGQDRGYGYTF. CDR3 sequence (DNA): TGTGCCAGCTCCCCCGGACAGGACAGGGGATATGGCTACACCTTC.

The genes are TRBV20-1 and TRBJ1-2, with unresolved D. Trimming pared 3 bases from V and 6 bases from J, leaving 11 bases between. The CDR3 covers 12 residues. Per germline, CDR1 DFQATT and CDR2 SNEGSKA (reference sequence). The CDR3: CSASPGEDGYTF. As DNA, the CDR3 is TGCAGTGCTAGTCCCGGGGAGGATGGCTACACCTTC.

Note on this clone: Other DNA variants within this sample encode the same CDR3. This rearrangement joins TRBV6-5 to TRBJ1-1; D is ambiguous. The CDR3 extends over 14 amino acids. The V gene lost 0 bases and the J gene lost 1 base, with 6 bases spanning the gap. Germline V gives CDR1 MNHEY, CDR2 SVGAGI. CDR3 residues: CASSYSAGNTEAFF. CDR3 bases: TGTGCCAGCAGTTACTCGGCAGGGAACACTGAAGCTTTCTTT.

The V and J genes are TRBV5-5 and TRBJ2-7; D not resolved. The CDR3 spans 13 residues. The ends were cut back, 2 bases at V and 2 bases at J, with 8 bases in the middle. Germline values: CDR1 SGHKS, CDR2 YYEKEE (reference sequence). Written as DNA, the CDR3 is TGTGCCAGCAGCTTCAGTGCCCCCTACGAGCAGTACTTC. Its protein product is CASSFSAPYEQYF.

This rearrangement joins TRBV5-4 to TRBJ2-1; maybe TRBD1 (7 bases). The ends were cut back, 1 base at V and 7 bases at J, with 12 bases in the middle. This CDR3 comprises 14 residues. Germline CDR1 reads SGHNT; CDR2 reads YYREEE (reference sequence). In DNA, the CDR3 is TGTGCCAGCAGCTTGATCAGGGGGGTTAATGAGCAGTTCTTC. It yields the protein CASSLIRGVNEQFF.

This clone came up once. The gene calls are TRBV3-1 (or the pseudogene TRBV3-2) and TRBJ2-2, with a tentative D call TRBD2 (6 bases). The CDR3 has 16 amino acids. Germline V gene sequence: CDR1 LGHDT, CDR2 YNNKEL (reference sequence). Trimming pared 1 base from V and 0 bases from J, leaving 9 bases between. The CDR3, as DNA: TGTGCCAGCAGCCAAGGGGGACTCCCGAACACCGGGGAGCTGTTTTTT. Translation: CASSQGGLPNTGELFF.

J is TRBJ2-3 and V is TRBV7-9, with TRBD2 as a possible D gene (6 bases). The CDR3 loop spans 15 amino acids. The V gene lost 1 base and the J gene lost 6 bases, with 14 bases spanning the gap. Germline V gene lookup returns CDR1 SEHNR and CDR2 FQNEAQ (reference sequence). CDR3 nucleotides: TGTGCCAGCAGCTTAGGGGGAGGCGGGGACGATACGCAGTATTTT. It specifies CASSLGGGGDDTQYF.

This clone was counted a few times. The chain joins TRBV2 to TRBJ1-4, with a weak D call TRBD1 (6 bases). With 1 base removed from V and 8 bases from J, the gap between germline ends came to 8 bases. CDR3 size: 13 residues. The germline CDR1 and CDR2 sequences are SNHLY and FYNNEI. In nucleotides, the CDR3 is TGTGCCAGCAGTGAAGACAGGGACGAAAAACTGTTTTTT. Its protein product is CASSEDRDEKLFF.